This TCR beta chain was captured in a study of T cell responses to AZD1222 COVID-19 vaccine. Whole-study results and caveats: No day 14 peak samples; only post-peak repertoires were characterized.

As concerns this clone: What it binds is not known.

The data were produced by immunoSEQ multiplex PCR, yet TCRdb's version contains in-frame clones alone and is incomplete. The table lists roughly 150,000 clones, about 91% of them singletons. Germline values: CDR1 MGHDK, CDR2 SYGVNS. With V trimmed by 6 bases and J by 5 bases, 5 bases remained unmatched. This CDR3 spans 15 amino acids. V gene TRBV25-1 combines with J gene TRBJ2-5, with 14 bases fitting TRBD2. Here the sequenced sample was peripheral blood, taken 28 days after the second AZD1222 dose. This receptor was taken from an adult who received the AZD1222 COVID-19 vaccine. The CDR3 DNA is TGTGCCAGCAGCCCGGGACTAGCGGGGGCGGAGACCCAGTACTTC. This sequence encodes CASSPGLAGAETQYF.